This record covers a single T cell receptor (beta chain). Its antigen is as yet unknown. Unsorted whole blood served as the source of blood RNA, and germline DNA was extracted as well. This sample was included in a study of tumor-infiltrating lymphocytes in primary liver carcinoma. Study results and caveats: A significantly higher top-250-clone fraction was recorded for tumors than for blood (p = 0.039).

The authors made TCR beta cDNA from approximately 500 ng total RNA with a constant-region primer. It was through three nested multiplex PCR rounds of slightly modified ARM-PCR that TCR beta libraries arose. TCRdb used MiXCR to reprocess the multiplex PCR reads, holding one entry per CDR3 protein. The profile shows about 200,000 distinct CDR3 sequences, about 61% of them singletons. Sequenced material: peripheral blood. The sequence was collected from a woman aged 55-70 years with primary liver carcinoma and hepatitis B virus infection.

The CDR3 loop reads CASSLQGPNYGYTF. The CDR3 nucleotides are TGTGCCAGCAGCTTGCAGGGCCCTAACTATGGCTACACCTTC. The chain recombines TRBV5-5 with TRBJ1-2; D is perhaps TRBD1 (5 bases). V was shortened by 1 base and J by 0 bases, with 7 bases between the two germline ends. CDR1 and CDR2 from the germline V gene are SGHKS and YYEKEE (reference sequence). This CDR3 has 14 amino acids.